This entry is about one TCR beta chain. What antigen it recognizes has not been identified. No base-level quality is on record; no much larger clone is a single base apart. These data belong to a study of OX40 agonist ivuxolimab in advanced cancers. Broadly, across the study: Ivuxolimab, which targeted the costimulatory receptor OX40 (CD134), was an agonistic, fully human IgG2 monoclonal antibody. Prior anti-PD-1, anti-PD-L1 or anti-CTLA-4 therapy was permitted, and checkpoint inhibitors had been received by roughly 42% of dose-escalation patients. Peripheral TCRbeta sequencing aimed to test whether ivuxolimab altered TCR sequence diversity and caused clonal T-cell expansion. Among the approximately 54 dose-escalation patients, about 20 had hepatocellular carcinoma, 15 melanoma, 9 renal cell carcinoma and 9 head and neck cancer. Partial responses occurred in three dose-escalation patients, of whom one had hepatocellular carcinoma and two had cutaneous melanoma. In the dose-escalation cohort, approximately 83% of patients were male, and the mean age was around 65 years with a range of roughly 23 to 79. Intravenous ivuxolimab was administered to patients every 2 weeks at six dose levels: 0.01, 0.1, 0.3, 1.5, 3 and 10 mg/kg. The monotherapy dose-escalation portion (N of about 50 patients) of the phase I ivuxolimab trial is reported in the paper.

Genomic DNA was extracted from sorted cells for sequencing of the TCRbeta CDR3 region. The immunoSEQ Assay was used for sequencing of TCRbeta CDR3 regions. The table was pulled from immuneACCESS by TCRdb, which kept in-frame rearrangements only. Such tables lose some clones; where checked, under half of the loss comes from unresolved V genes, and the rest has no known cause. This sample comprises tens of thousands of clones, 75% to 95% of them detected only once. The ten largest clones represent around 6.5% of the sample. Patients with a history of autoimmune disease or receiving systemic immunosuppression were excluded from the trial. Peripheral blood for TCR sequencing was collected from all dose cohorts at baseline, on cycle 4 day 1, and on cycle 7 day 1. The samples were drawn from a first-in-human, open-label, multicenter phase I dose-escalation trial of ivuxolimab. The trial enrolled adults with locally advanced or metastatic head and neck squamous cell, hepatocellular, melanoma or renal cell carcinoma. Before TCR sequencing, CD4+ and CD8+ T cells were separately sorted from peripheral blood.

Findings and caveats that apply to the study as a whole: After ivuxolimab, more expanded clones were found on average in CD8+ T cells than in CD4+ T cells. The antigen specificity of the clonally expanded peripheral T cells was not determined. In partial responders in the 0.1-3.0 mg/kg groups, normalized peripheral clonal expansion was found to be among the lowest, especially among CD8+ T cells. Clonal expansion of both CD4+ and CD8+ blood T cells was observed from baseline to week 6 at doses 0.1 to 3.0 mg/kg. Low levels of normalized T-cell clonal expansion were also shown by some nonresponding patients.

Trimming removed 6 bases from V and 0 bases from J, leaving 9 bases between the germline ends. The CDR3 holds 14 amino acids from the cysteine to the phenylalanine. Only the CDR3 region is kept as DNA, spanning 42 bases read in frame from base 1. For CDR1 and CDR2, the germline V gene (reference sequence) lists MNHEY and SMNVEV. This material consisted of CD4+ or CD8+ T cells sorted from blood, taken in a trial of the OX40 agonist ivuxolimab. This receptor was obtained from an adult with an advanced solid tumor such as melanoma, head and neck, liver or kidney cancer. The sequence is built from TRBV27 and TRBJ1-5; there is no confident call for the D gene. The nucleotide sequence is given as TGTGCCAGCAGGTTGGCAATTAGCAATCAGCCCCAGCATTTT. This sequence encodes CASRLAISNQPQHF.